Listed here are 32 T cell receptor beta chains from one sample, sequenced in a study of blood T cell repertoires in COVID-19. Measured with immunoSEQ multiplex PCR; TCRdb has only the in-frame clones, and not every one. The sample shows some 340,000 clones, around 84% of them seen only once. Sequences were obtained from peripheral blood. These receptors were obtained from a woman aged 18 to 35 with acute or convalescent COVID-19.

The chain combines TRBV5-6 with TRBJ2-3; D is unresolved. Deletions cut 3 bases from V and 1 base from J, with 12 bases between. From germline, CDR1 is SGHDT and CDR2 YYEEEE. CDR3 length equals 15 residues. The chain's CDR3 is CASSSEVQGTDTQYF. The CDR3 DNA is TGTGCCAGCAGCTCTGAAGTGCAGGGCACAGATACGCAGTATTTT.

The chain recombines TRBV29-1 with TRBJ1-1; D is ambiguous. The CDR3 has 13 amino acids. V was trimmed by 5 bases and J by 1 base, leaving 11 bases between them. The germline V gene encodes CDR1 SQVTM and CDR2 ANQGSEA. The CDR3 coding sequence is TGCAGCGTTCTCGCAGGTGGGAACACTGAAGCTTTCTTT. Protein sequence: CSVLAGGNTEAFF.

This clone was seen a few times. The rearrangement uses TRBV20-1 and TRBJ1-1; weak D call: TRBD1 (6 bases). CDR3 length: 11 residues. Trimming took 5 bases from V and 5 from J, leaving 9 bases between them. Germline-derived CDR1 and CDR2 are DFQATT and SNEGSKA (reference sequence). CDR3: CSASRGTEAFF. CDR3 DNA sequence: TGCAGTGCTTCGAGGGGGACTGAAGCTTTCTTT.

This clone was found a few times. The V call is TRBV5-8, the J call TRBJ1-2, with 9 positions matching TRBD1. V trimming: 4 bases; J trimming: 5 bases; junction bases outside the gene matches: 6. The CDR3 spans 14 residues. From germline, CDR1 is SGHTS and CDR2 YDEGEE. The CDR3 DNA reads TGTGCCAGCAGCAGGGGACAGGGCCCATATGGCTACACCTTC. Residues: CASSRGQGPYGYTF. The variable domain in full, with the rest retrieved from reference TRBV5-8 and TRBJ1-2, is EAGVTQSPTHLIKTRGQQATLRCSPISGHTSVYWYQQALGLGLQFLLWYDEGEERNRGNFPPRFSGRQFPNYSSELNVNALELEDSALYLCASSRGQGPYGYTFGSGTRLTVV.

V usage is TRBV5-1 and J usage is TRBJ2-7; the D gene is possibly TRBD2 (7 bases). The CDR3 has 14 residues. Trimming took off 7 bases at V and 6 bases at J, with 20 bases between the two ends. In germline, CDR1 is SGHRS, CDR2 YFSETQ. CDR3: CASGSGGSSFEQYF. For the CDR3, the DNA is TGCGCCAGCGGCTCGGGGGGCTCTTCGTTCGAGCAGTACTTC.

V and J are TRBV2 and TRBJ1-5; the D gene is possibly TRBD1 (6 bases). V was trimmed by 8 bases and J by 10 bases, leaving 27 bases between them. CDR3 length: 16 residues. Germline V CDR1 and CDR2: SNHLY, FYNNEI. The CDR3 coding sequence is TGTGCCAGCTCTCCAACTACAGGGTCCCTCGCGCGTCCCCAGCATTTT. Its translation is CASSPTTGSLARPQHF.

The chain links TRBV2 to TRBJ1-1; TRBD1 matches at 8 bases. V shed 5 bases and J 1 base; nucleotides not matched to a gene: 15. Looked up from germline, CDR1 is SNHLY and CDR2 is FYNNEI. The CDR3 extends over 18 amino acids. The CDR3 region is CASSTPLGTGFGNTEAFF. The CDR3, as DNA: TGTGCCAGCAGTACTCCTCTGGGGACAGGCTTTGGGAACACTGAAGCTTTCTTT.

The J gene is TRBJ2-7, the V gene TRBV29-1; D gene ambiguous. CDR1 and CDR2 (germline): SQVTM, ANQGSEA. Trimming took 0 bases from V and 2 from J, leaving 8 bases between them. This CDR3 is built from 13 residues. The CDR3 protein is CSVEDIQTYEQYF. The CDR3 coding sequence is TGCAGCGTTGAAGATATCCAGACCTACGAGCAGTACTTC.

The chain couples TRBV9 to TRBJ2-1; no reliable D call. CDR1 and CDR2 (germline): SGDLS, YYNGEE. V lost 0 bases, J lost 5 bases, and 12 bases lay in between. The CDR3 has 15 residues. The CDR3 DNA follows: TGTGCCAGCAGCGTAGAGAGGCTAGGAGACAATGAGCAGTTCTTC. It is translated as CASSVERLGDNEQFF.

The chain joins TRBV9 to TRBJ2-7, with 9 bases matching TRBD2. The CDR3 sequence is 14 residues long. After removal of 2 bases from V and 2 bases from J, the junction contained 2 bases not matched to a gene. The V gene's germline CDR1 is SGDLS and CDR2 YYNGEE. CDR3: CASSVASGTYEQYF. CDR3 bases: TGTGCCAGCAGCGTGGCTAGCGGGACCTACGAGCAGTACTTC.

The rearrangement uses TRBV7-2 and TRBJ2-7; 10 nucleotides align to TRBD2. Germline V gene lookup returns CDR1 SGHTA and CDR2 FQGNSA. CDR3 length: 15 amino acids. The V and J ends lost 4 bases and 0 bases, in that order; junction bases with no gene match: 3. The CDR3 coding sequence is TGTGCCAGCAGCTGGACTAGCGGAATCTCCTACGAGCAGTACTTC. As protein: CASSWTSGISYEQYF.

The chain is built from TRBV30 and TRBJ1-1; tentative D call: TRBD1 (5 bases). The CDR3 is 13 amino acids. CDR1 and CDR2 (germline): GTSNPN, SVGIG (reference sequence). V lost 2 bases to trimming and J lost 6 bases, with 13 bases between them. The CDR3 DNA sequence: TGTGCCTGGAGTTCAAGGGGAGGTTCTGAAGCTTTCTTT. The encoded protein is CAWSSRGGSEAFF.

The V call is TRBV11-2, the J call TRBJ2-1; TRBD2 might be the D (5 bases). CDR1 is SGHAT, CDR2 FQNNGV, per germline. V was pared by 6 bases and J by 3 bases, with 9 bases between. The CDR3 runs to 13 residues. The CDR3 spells CASRLVDYNEQFF. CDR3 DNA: TGTGCCAGCAGACTAGTCGACTACAATGAGCAGTTCTTC.

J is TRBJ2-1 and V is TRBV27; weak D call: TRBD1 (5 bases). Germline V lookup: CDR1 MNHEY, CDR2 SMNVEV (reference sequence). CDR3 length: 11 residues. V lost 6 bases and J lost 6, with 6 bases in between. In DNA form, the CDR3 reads TGTGCCAGCAGCAGGGCCAATGAGCAGTTCTTC. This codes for CASSRANEQFF.

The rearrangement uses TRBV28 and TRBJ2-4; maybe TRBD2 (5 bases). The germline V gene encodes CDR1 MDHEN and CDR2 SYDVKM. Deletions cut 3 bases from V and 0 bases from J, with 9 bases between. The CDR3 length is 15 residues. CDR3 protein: CASSLAGIAKNIQYF. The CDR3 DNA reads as TGTGCCAGCAGTTTGGCGGGTATAGCCAAAAACATTCAGTACTTC.

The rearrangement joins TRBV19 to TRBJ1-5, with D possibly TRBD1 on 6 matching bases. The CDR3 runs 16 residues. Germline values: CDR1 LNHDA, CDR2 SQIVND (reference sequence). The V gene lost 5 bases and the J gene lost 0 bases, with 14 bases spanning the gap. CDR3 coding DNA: TGTGCCAGTAGTGGAGGACAGTTTTATAGCAATCAGCCCCAGCATTTT. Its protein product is CASSGGQFYSNQPQHF.

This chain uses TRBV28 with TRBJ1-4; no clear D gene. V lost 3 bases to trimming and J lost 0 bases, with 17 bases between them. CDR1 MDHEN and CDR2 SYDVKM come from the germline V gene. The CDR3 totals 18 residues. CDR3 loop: CASSFRFSGSATNEKLFF. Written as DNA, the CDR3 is TGTGCCAGCAGTTTTAGGTTCTCGGGTTCCGCAACTAATGAAAAACTGTTTTTT.

CDR3 DNA: TGTGCCAGCAGCCCCAGGGGCCCAGGGGCTTCTGGGGCCAACGTCCTGACTTTC. Translation: CASSPRGPGASGANVLTF. The gene calls are TRBV14 and TRBJ2-6; maybe TRBD1 (6 bases). Germline values: CDR1 SGHDN, CDR2 FVKESK. This CDR3 contains 18 residues. Trimming left V 4 bases short and J 1 base short, with 17 bases between.

CDR3 nucleotide sequence: TGTGCCAGCAGCTGGGGGCCGGGACCCGACTACGAGCAGTACTTC. Protein product: CASSWGPGPDYEQYF. The gene calls are TRBV7-7 and TRBJ2-7, with D possibly being TRBD1 (6 bases). This CDR3 has 15 amino acids. CDR1 and CDR2 from the germline V gene are SSHAT and FNYEAQ (reference sequence). V was pared by 4 bases and J by 3 bases, with 16 bases between.

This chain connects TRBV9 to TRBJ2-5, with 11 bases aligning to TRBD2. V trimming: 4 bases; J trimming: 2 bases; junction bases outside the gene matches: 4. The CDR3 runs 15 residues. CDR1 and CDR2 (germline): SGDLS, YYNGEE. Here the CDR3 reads CASSLLAGGQETQYF. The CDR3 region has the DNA TGTGCCAGCAGCTTATTAGCGGGGGGGCAAGAGACCCAGTACTTC.

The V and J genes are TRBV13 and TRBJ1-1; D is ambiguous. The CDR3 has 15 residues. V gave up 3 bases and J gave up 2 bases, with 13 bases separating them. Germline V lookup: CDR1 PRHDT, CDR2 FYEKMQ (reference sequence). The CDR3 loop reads CASSFSGVPNTEAFF. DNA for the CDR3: TGTGCCAGCAGCTTCTCCGGGGTTCCCAACACTGAAGCTTTCTTT.

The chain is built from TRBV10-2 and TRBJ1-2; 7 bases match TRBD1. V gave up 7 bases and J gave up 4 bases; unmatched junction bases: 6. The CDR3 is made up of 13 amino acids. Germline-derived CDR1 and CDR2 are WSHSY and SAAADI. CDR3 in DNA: TGCGCCAGCAATAGACAGGGCCCCTATGGCTACACCTTC. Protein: CASNRQGPYGYTF.

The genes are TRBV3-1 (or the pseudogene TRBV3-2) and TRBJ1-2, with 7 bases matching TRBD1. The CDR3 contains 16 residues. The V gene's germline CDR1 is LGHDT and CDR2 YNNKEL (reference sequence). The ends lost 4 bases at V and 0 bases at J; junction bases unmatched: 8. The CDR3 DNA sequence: TGTGCCAGCAGCCGACAGGGAGTAGGAGCTAACTATGGCTACACCTTC. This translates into CASSRQGVGANYGYTF.

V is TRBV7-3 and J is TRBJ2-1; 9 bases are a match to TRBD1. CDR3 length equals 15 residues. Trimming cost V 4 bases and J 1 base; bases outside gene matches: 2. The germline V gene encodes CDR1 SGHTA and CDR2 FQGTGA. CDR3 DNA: TGTGCCAGCAGCTCCGACAGGGGGTCCTACAATGAGCAGTTCTTC. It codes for CASSSDRGSYNEQFF.

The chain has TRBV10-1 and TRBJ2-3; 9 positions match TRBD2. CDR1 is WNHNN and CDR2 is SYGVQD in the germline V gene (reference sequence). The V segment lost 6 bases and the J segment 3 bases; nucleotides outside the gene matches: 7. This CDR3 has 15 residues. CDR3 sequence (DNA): TGCGCCAGCAGGGAAGCGGGGGGCGCGACAGATACGCAGTATTTT. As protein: CASREAGGATDTQYF.

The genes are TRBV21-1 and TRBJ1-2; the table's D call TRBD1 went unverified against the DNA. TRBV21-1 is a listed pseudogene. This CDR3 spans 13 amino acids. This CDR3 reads CASRFFRSDGYTF. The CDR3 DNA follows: TGTGCCAGCAGGTTTTTCAGGTCGGATGGCTACACCTTC.

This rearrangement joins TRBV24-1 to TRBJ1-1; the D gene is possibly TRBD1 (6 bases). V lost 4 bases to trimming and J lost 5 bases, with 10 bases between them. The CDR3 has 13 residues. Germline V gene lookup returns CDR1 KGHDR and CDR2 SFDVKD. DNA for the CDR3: TGTGCCACCAGTGACTCAACAGGGACTGAAGCTTTCTTT. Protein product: CATSDSTGTEAFF.

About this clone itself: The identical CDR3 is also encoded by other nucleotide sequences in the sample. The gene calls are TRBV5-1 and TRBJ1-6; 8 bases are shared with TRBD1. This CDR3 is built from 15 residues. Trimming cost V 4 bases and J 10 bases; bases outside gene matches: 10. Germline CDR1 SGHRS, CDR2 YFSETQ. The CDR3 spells CASSLRTGKDSPLHF. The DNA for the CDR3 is TGCGCCAGCAGCCTCCGGACAGGGAAGGACTCACCCCTCCACTTT. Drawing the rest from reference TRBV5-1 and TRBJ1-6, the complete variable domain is KAGVTQTPRYLIKTRGQQVTLSCSPISGHRSVSWYQQTPGQGLQFLFEYFSETQRNKGNFPGRFSGRQFSNSRSEMNVSTLELGDSALYLCASSLRTGKDSPLHFGNGTRLTVT.

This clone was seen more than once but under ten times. CDR3 DNA: TGTGCCAGCAGCTTGGTATCTGCGGGAGCAGTAGCAGATACGCAGTATTTT. Translating gives CASSLVSAGAVADTQYF. The chain recombines TRBV5-4 with TRBJ2-3; the match to TRBD2 covers 7 bases. CDR3 length: 17 residues. CDR1 is SGHNT, CDR2 YYREEE, per germline (reference sequence). V lost 0 bases and J lost 4; bases outside the gene matches: 11.

This CDR3 is CASSIQGTEAFF. The DNA of the CDR3 is TGTGCCAGCAGTATACAGGGGACTGAAGCTTTCTTT. This chain uses TRBV2 with TRBJ1-1; TRBD1 aligns across 7 bases. After removal of 5 bases from V and 5 bases from J, the junction contained 2 bases not matched to a gene. This CDR3 has 12 amino acids. Germline V CDR1 and CDR2: SNHLY, FYNNEI.

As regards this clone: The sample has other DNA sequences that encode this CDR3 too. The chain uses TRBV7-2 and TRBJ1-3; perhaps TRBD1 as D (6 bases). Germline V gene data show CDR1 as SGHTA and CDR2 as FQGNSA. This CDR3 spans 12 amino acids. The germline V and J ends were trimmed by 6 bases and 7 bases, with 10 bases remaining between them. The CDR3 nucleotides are TGTGCCAGCAGGAGGGGGGGGAACACCATATATTTT. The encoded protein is CASRRGGNTIYF.

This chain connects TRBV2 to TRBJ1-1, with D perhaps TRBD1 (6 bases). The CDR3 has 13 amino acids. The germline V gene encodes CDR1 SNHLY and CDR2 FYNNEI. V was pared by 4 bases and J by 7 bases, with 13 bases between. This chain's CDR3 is CASSVGQNGEAFF. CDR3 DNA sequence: TGTGCCAGCAGTGTCGGACAGAACGGTGAAGCTTTCTTT. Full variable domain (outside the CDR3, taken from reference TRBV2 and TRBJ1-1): EPEVTQTPSHQVTQMGQEVILRCVPISNHLYFYWYRQILGQKVEFLVSFYNNEISEKSEIFDDQFSVERPDGSNFTLKIRSTKLEDSAMYFCASSVGQNGEAFFGQGTRLTVV.